Listed below are T cell receptor beta chains from one sample, sequenced in a study of T cell changes during pregnancy in multiple sclerosis. Profiled with immunoSEQ multiplex PCR; TCRdb holds only in-frame clones, not every one. The sample lists approximately 50,000 clones, 92% occurring once. Sequencing used CD4+ T cells from peripheral blood mononuclear cells, obtained after pregnancy. The origin of the receptors is a female donor with multiple sclerosis, enrolled in a pregnancy study. The CDR3 runs from the conserved cysteine through the conserved F or W. The D gene is left open where the match is weak. The size field is filled for only some rows; it gives once, few, many or a size class.

size: -
D: -
V: TRBV5-4
J: TRBJ1-1
CDR3: CASSLLGAAEAFF
DNA: TGTGCCAGCAGCTTGCTGGGGGCGGCTGAAGCTTTCTTT

size: -
D: -
V: TRBV4-2
J: TRBJ2-1
CDR3: CASSQQFGGPNEQFF
DNA: TGTGCCAGCAGCCAGCAGTTCGGGGGTCCTAATGAGCAGTTCTTC

size: -
D: TRBD2
V: TRBV5-4
J: TRBJ2-7
CDR3: CASSWLAGGSFYEQYF
DNA: TGTGCCAGCAGCTGGCTAGCGGGAGGGAGCTTTTACGAGCAGTACTTC

size: -
D: -
V: TRBV2
J: TRBJ1-6
CDR3: CASLDRRNFNSPLHF
DNA: TGTGCCAGCTTAGACAGGAGAAACTTTAATTCACCCCTCCACTTT

size: -
D: -
V: TRBV10-1
J: TRBJ1-5
CDR3: CASSVGVEQPQHF
DNA: TGCGCCAGCAGTGTAGGAGTTGAGCAGCCCCAGCATTTT

size: -
D: -
V: TRBV5-1
J: TRBJ2-5
CDR3: CASSLTGGGETQYF
DNA: TGCGCCAGCAGCTTGACAGGGGGAGGGGAGACCCAGTACTTC

size: -
D: -
V: TRBV7-8
J: TRBJ2-5
CDR3: CASSLAPLVVTQYF
DNA: TGTGCCAGCAGCTTAGCGCCCCTAGTTGTGACCCAGTACTTC

size: -
D: TRBD1
V: TRBV5-5
J: TRBJ2-7
CDR3: CASKTGTGGPYEQYF
DNA: TGTGCCAGCAAAACGGGAACAGGGGGTCCCTACGAGCAGTACTTC

size: -
D: -
V: TRBV4-1
J: TRBJ1-3
CDR3: CASSQAGGNTIYF
DNA: TGCGCCAGCAGCCAAGCTGGGGGCAACACCATATATTTT

size: -
D: TRBD1
V: TRBV10-3
J: TRBJ2-7
CDR3: CAIRDRAKTYEQYF
DNA: TGTGCCATCAGGGACAGGGCAAAGACCTACGAGCAGTACTTC

size: once
D: -
V: TRBV6-6
J: TRBJ1-5
CDR3: CASGLQWPQHF
DNA: TGTGCCAGCGGCTTACAGTGGCCCCAGCATTTT

size: -
D: TRBD2
V: TRBV18
J: TRBJ2-1
CDR3: CASSQAAGGPHNEQFF
DNA: TGTGCCAGCTCACAAGCGGCGGGAGGGCCCCACAATGAGCAGTTCTTC

size: -
D: -
V: TRBV5-4
J: TRBJ1-1
CDR3: CASSTNRVPTEAFF
DNA: TGTGCCAGCAGCACTAACAGGGTTCCGACTGAAGCTTTCTTT

size: -
D: TRBD1
V: TRBV4-1
J: TRBJ1-2
CDR3: CASSQPGDRNDYGYTF
DNA: TGCGCCAGCAGCCAACCAGGGGACAGGAATGACTATGGCTACACCTTC

size: -
D: TRBD1
V: TRBV11-2
J: TRBJ2-3
CDR3: CASRTGGLDTQYF
DNA: TGTGCCAGCAGGACAGGGGGATTGGATACGCAGTATTTT

size: -
D: TRBD2
V: TRBV6-1
J: TRBJ2-5
CDR3: CASNPGLAEETQYF
DNA: TGTGCCAGCAATCCGGGACTAGCGGAAGAGACCCAGTACTTC

size: -
D: -
V: TRBV5-6
J: TRBJ2-5
CDR3: CASSFGSETQYF
DNA: TGTGCCAGCAGCTTCGGTTCGGAGACCCAGTACTTC

size: once
D: TRBD2
V: TRBV29-1
J: TRBJ2-7
CDR3: CSVEFKAGDQKF
DNA: TGCAGCGTTGAATTCAAGGCGGGGGACCAAAAATTC

size: once
D: -
V: TRBV11-2
J: TRBJ2-3
CDR3: CASSSTGRARSQYF
DNA: TGTGCCAGCAGCTCCACCGGCAGGGCCCGTTCACAGTATTTT

size: -
D: -
V: TRBV21-1
J: TRBJ2-1
CDR3: CASTPRASEQYNEQFF
DNA: TGTGCCAGCACCCCCCGGGCTAGCGAACAATACAATGAGCAGTTCTTC

size: few
D: -
V: TRBV7-2
J: TRBJ1-5
CDR3: CASSGNRGNQPQHF
DNA: TGTGCCAGCAGCGGTAACAGGGGCAATCAGCCCCAGCATTTT

size: -
D: -
V: TRBV13
J: TRBJ1-2
CDR3: CASSLGPGYGYTF
DNA: TGTGCCAGCAGCTTAGGCCCGGGGTATGGCTACACCTTC

size: -
D: TRBD1
V: TRBV28
J: TRBJ2-1
CDR3: CASSPTDRGRSYNEQFF
DNA: TGTGCCAGCAGCCCAACGGACAGGGGTAGGTCCTACAATGAGCAGTTCTTC

size: -
D: -
V: TRBV6-1
J: TRBJ2-7
CDR3: CASSDVLYYEQYF
DNA: TGTGCCAGCAGTGACGTACTATACTACGAGCAGTACTTC

size: -
D: -
V: TRBV14
J: TRBJ2-2
CDR3: CASRRTNANTGELFF
DNA: TGTGCCAGCAGGCGAACTAACGCGAACACCGGGGAGCTGTTTTTT

size: -
D: -
V: TRBV30
J: TRBJ2-7
CDR3: CAWSVPYPLYEQYF
DNA: TGTGCCTGGAGTGTACCCTATCCACTCTACGAGCAGTACTTC